One and the same sample provided the 14 T cell receptor beta chains below, sequenced in a study of T cells in localized non-small cell lung cancer. Method: immunoSEQ multiplex PCR; TCRdb's copy keeps in-frame clones and lacks some. Of 30,000 or so clones listed, more than 70% are singletons. Sequencing was performed on peripheral blood, taken before any cancer treatment. The receptors here all came from a female donor of 60 years or more with stage III squamous cell lung carcinoma.

The chain is built from TRBV5-4 and TRBJ2-7; 9 nucleotides line up with TRBD1. CDR3 length equals 14 residues. Germline CDR1 is SGHNT and CDR2 is YYREEE (reference sequence). J gave up 0 bases and V 6 bases, and 4 bases lay outside the gene matches. The CDR3 protein is CASNGQGSSYEQYF. The CDR3, as DNA: TGTGCCAGCAACGGACAGGGGTCCTCCTACGAGCAGTACTTC.

V gene TRBV30 combines with J gene TRBJ2-1; tentative D call: TRBD2 (6 bases). Trimming took off 4 bases at V and 4 bases at J, with 11 bases between the two ends. Germline loops: CDR1 GTSNPN, CDR2 SVGIG (reference sequence). The CDR3 contains 13 residues. CDR3 amino acids: CAWIDGGYNEQFF. The DNA for the CDR3 is TGTGCCTGGATCGACGGGGGTTACAATGAGCAGTTCTTC.

Only one count was recorded for this clone. This chain uses TRBV5-1 with TRBJ2-3; unclear D gene. Germline V CDR1 and CDR2: SGHRS, YFSETQ. This CDR3 has 13 residues. Trimming stripped 1 base from V and 4 bases from J, with 7 bases between. The CDR3 DNA reads as TGCGCCAGCAGCTTGACGCAGGCAGATACGCAGTATTTT. Encoded protein: CASSLTQADTQYF.

This sequence joins TRBV7-2 and TRBJ2-7; a weak D match, TRBD1 (5 bases). Germline V gene lookup returns CDR1 SGHTA and CDR2 FQGNSA. There are 14 residues in the CDR3. Trimming removed 1 base from V and 2 bases from J, with 9 bases in between. CDR3 amino acids: CASSLETVTYEQYF. DNA of the CDR3: TGTGCCAGCAGCTTAGAGACAGTAACCTACGAGCAGTACTTC. Based on the CDR3 plus reference TRBV7-2 and TRBJ2-7, the full variable domain is GAGVSQSPSNKVTEKGKDVELRCDPISGHTALYWYRQSLGQGLEFLIYFQGNSAPDKSGLPSDRFSAERTGGSVSTLTIQRTQQEDSAVYLCASSLETVTYEQYFGPGTRLTVT.

The chain links TRBV5-1 to TRBJ2-7; unclear D gene. The CDR3 consists of 13 residues. V was pared by 7 bases and J by 7 bases, with 18 bases between. CDR1 and CDR2 (germline): SGHRS, YFSETQ. CDR3 in amino acids: CASSRVPESEQYF. The DNA of the CDR3 is TGCGCCAGCTCTCGGGTCCCGGAGTCGGAGCAGTACTTC.

The rearrangement uses TRBV7-2 and TRBJ2-2; the D is unclear. The CDR3 runs 13 residues. Germline V gene sequence: CDR1 SGHTA, CDR2 FQGNSA. Trimming shortened V by 1 base and J by 6 bases, and 6 bases separated the two germline ends. The CDR3 bases are TGTGCCAGCAGCTTAGAGGCGGCCGGGGAGCTGTTTTTT. Residues: CASSLEAAGELFF.

This clone is a singleton in its sample. This chain connects TRBV5-1 to TRBJ2-7, with D perhaps TRBD1 (6 bases). CDR3 length: 14 residues. The germline V gene encodes CDR1 SGHRS and CDR2 YFSETQ. Trimming took 4 bases from V and 0 from J, leaving 11 bases between them. CDR3: CASSPRQDSYEQYF. The CDR3 DNA reads as TGCGCCAGCAGCCCGAGACAGGACTCCTACGAGCAGTACTTC.

The table lists this clone with a few counts. Different DNA sequences within this sample yield the same CDR3. The chain joins TRBV2 to TRBJ1-4, with TRBD1 identical over 8 bases. V shed 9 bases, J shed 8 bases, and the junction held 8 bases outside the gene matches. The CDR3 extends over 13 amino acids. CDR1 and CDR2 (germline): SNHLY, FYNNEI. As DNA, the CDR3 is TGTGCCAGTTCGGACAGGGACCGGGAAAAACTGTTTTTT. This gives the protein CASSDRDREKLFF.

The V call is TRBV5-1, the J call TRBJ2-7; D may be TRBD1 (5 bases). Germline CDR1 is SGHRS and CDR2 is YFSETQ. The CDR3 runs 16 residues. V was shortened by 1 base and J by 4 bases, with 18 bases between the two germline ends. CDR3 in DNA: TGCGCCAGCAGCTTGTTTCGGAATGAGCAGGGTTACGAGCAGTACTTC. Protein sequence: CASSLFRNEQGYEQYF.

V gene TRBV5-1 combines with J gene TRBJ1-4; D is ambiguous. Trimming took 0 bases from V and 4 from J, leaving 10 bases between them. The CDR3 totals 15 residues. The germline CDR1 and CDR2 sequences are SGHRS and YFSETQ. The CDR3, as DNA: TGCGCCAGCAGCTTGGAGCCGGGTGTTAATGAAAAACTGTTTTTT. It specifies CASSLEPGVNEKLFF.

The table lists this clone with a few counts. The chain is built from TRBV28 and TRBJ2-7; 13 positions agree with TRBD2. The J segment lost 4 bases and the V segment lost 3 bases, leaving 12 bases of the junction unmatched. The CDR3 is 18 residues long. The germline V gene has CDR1 MDHEN and CDR2 SYDVKM. Here the CDR3 DNA reads TGTGCCAGCAGTTTGGCCGGGACTAGCGGGGCAAAGGGGTACGAGCAGTACTTC. Translated, it gives CASSLAGTSGAKGYEQYF.

The rearrangement uses TRBV28 and TRBJ1-1, with D unclear. Germline values: CDR1 MDHEN, CDR2 SYDVKM. V lost 8 bases and J lost 3, with 13 bases in between. There are 13 residues in the CDR3. CDR3 DNA: TGTGCCAGCCACGTCGGCTGGGACACTGAAGCTTTCTTT. This gives the protein CASHVGWDTEAFF.

This chain joins TRBV4-3 and TRBJ1-1; a possible D gene is TRBD1 (6 bases). Between the trimmed V and J ends, which lost 0 bases and 5 bases, there was a span of 16 bases. The CDR3 contains 16 residues. Germline CDR1 LGHNA, CDR2 YSLEER. The CDR3 region has the DNA TGCGCCAGCAGCCAAGATCTGAACAGGGAAGTAACTGAAGCTTTCTTT. This sequence encodes CASSQDLNREVTEAFF.

This clone was recorded once. J is TRBJ2-1 and V is TRBV7-9; 8 bases are a match to TRBD2. V gave up 1 base and J gave up 8 bases; unmatched junction bases: 4. The CDR3 has 14 amino acids. The germline V gene encodes CDR1 SEHNR and CDR2 FQNEAQ (reference sequence). DNA of the CDR3: TGTGCCAGCAGCTTAGGGACTAGCTCCGATGAGCAGTTCTTC. The encoded protein is CASSLGTSSDEQFF. Full variable domain (remainder filled in from reference TRBV7-9 and TRBJ2-1): DTGVSQNPRHKITKRGQNVTFRCDPISEHNRLYWYRQTLGQGPEFLTYFQNEAQLEKSRLLSDRFSAERPKGSFSTLEIQRTEQGDSAMYLCASSLGTSSDEQFFGPGTRLTVL.